This entry lists 18 T cell receptor beta chains sequenced from one sample in a study of a mutant IDH1 vaccine in newly diagnosed glioma. These receptors have no known antigen. The time point is: week 5, during vaccination. A single vaccine dose contained 300 ug of mutant IDH1 20-mer peptide, and topical imiquimod was used with it. Some clones are missing from TCRdb's copy, which holds only in-frame ones; the method was immunoSEQ multiplex PCR. Seen here are about 40,000 clones, about 89% observed once, and the top ten hold over 2.5%. The sequenced sample was PBMCs, obtained from a glioma patient whose treatment included an IDH1 peptide vaccine. These receptor sequences come from a man in his forties or fifties with glioma.

V is TRBV14 and J is TRBJ2-3; possibly TRBD1 for D (6 bases). The CDR3 runs to 15 residues. Trimming pared 1 base from V and 7 bases from J, leaving 15 bases between. The germline CDR1 and CDR2 sequences are SGHDN and FVKESK. CDR3 DNA: TGTGCCAGCAGCCAAGTGCCCACACAGGGAAATACGCAGTATTTT. Residues: CASSQVPTQGNTQYF. Using reference TRBV14 and TRBJ2-3 for the parts outside the CDR3, the full variable domain is EAGVTQFPSHSVIEKGQTVTLRCDPISGHDNLYWYRRVMGKEIKFLLHFVKESKQDESGMPNNRFLAERTGGTYSTLKVQPAELEDSGVYFCASSQVPTQGNTQYFGPGTRLTVL.

The V call is TRBV11-2, the J call TRBJ1-4; D not resolved. Trimming removed 2 bases at V and 5 bases at J, with 6 bases between. The CDR3 runs to 13 residues. Germline V CDR1 and CDR2: SGHAT, FQNNGV. CDR3 residues: CASSLSVNEKLFF. CDR3 nucleotides: TGTGCCAGCAGCTTATCCGTGAATGAAAAACTGTTTTTT.

The gene calls are TRBV28 and TRBJ1-2; no reliable D call. This CDR3 contains 13 residues. Trimming removed 5 bases at V and 8 bases at J, with 15 bases between. The germline gives CDR1 MDHEN, CDR2 SYDVKM. DNA for the CDR3: TGTGCCAGCAGTGGTGGGCCCCTGGGCGGCTACACCTTC. This translates into CASSGGPLGGYTF.

This chain links TRBV5-1 with TRBJ1-3; D is ambiguous. Between the trimmed V and J ends, which lost 4 bases and 0 bases, there was a span of 5 bases. This CDR3 contains 13 residues. CDR1 and CDR2 (germline): SGHRS, YFSETQ. CDR3 nucleotide sequence: TGCGCCAGCAGCGGGATCTCTGGAAACACCATATATTTT. It codes for CASSGISGNTIYF.

This chain connects TRBV5-1 to TRBJ1-1; possible D gene TRBD1, 6 bases. Trimming left V 4 bases short and J 1 base short, with 11 bases between. This CDR3 is 14 amino acids long. Germline lookup yields CDR1 SGHRS and CDR2 YFSETQ. The CDR3 region is CASSPWTENTEAFF. The CDR3 region has the DNA TGCGCCAGCAGCCCTTGGACAGAGAACACTGAAGCTTTCTTT.

The chain carries TRBV28 and TRBJ2-7; 9 bases fit TRBD2. Germline lookup yields CDR1 MDHEN and CDR2 SYDVKM. This CDR3 has 15 amino acids. The ends lost 4 bases at V and 2 bases at J; junction bases unmatched: 6. The CDR3 protein is CASSSPSGAAYEQYF. CDR3 bases: TGTGCCAGCAGTTCCCCTAGCGGGGCGGCCTACGAGCAGTACTTC.

This clone was observed once. The V and J genes are TRBV27 and TRBJ2-1, with 7 bases fitting TRBD1. The CDR3 contains 15 residues. J gave up 0 bases and V 5 bases, and 4 bases lay outside the gene matches. Germline V gene lookup returns CDR1 MNHEY and CDR2 SMNVEV (reference sequence). CDR3 coding DNA: TGTGCCAGCAGTCCACGACAGGGCTCCTACAATGAGCAGTTCTTC. Translating gives CASSPRQGSYNEQFF.

V usage is TRBV6-5 and J usage is TRBJ1-2, with D possibly TRBD1 on 5 matching bases. This CDR3 is 12 amino acids long. With 2 bases removed from V and 8 bases from J, the gap between germline ends came to 9 bases. CDR1 MNHEY and CDR2 SVGAGI come from the germline V gene. The DNA for the CDR3 is TGTGCCAGCAGTTACGGGACTGGGGGCTACACCTTC. This codes for CASSYGTGGYTF.

The genes are TRBV5-6 and TRBJ2-4; 9 bases match TRBD1. The CDR3 length is 17 residues. Trimming cost V 1 base and J 7 bases; bases outside gene matches: 12. The germline V gene encodes CDR1 SGHDT and CDR2 YYEEEE. CDR3: CASSLSGQGFYRNIQYF. The CDR3 DNA sequence: TGTGCCAGCAGCTTGTCGGGACAGGGTTTTTATCGGAACATTCAGTACTTC.

J is TRBJ1-2 and V is TRBV6-1; perhaps TRBD1 as D (6 bases). Germline V CDR1 and CDR2: MNHNS, SASEGT. The CDR3 loop spans 13 amino acids. The V gene lost 2 bases and the J gene lost 4 bases, with 8 bases spanning the gap. CDR3 region: CASSEQGSYGYTF. Here the CDR3 DNA reads TGTGCCAGCAGTGAACAGGGGAGCTATGGCTACACCTTC.

By share, this clone counts as medium-sized. The rearrangement uses TRBV5-1 and TRBJ2-5; no reliable D call. Germline assignment: CDR1 SGHRS and CDR2 YFSETQ. The CDR3 contains 16 residues. V lost 0 bases and J 2 bases, leaving 14 bases between the germline ends. In DNA, the CDR3 is TGCGCCAGCAGCTTGGCGGGCCTTAAACCACAAGAGACCCAGTACTTC. It yields the protein CASSLAGLKPQETQYF.

The genes are TRBV7-6 and TRBJ2-7; 12 bases are a match to TRBD2. With V trimmed by 1 base and J by 6 bases, 7 bases remained unmatched. CDR1 and CDR2 (germline): SGHVS, FNYEAQ. The CDR3 is 16 amino acids. The CDR3 loop is CASSLVASGGASEQYF. Written as DNA, the CDR3 is TGTGCCAGCAGCTTAGTGGCTAGCGGGGGGGCCAGCGAGCAGTACTTC.

The rearrangement links TRBV18 to TRBJ2-5; possible D gene TRBD1, 6 bases. The CDR3 covers 13 residues. CDR1 and CDR2 from the germline V gene are KGHSH and LQKENI. Trimming stripped 5 bases from V and 7 bases from J, with 14 bases between. CDR3 bases: TGTGCCAGCTCAATCGACAGGCATCGGACCCAGTACTTC. It encodes CASSIDRHRTQYF.

The chain has TRBV11-2 and TRBJ1-3, with no clear D. Germline lookup yields CDR1 SGHAT and CDR2 FQNNGV. Trimming pared 5 bases from V and 0 bases from J, leaving 8 bases between. The CDR3 extends over 14 amino acids. The DNA for the CDR3 is TGTGCCAGCAGCCGCCATTTCTCTGGAAACACCATATATTTT. The encoded protein is CASSRHFSGNTIYF.

The chain joins TRBV19 to TRBJ1-5; D not resolved. Germline V lookup: CDR1 LNHDA, CDR2 SQIVND (reference sequence). Trimming pared 5 bases from V and 4 bases from J, leaving 9 bases between. CDR3 length equals 13 residues. The CDR3 loop reads CASSLWVNQPQHF. CDR3 DNA: TGTGCCAGTAGTCTTTGGGTAAATCAGCCCCAGCATTTT.

The table lists this clone with a count of one. The DNA for the CDR3 is TGCGCCAGCAGCCGACCCGGGACTAGCGGGGGGGCCGAGGCAGATACGCAGTATTTT. Its translation: CASSRPGTSGGAEADTQYF. The chain couples TRBV4-1 to TRBJ2-3, with 16 bases matching TRBD2. V dropped 4 bases and J dropped 4; count of bases not matched to a gene: 11. Per the germline V gene, CDR1 is MGHRA and CDR2 is YSYEKL. The CDR3 runs 19 residues.

For the CDR3, the DNA is TGTGCCACCGGGGGACTAGCGTGGAATGAGCAGTTCTTC. It codes for CATGGLAWNEQFF. The genes are TRBV10-3 and TRBJ2-1; 10 nucleotides align to TRBD2. The CDR3 runs 13 residues. V was pared by 10 bases and J by 7 bases, with 7 bases of the junction left unmatched. CDR1 and CDR2 (germline): ENHRY, SYGVKD.

The CDR3 spells CASSLAGTADTQYF. In nucleotides, the CDR3 is TGTGCCAGCAGCTTAGCCGGGACCGCGGACACCCAGTACTTC. This chain links TRBV11-2 with TRBJ2-5; D possibly matches TRBD1 or TRBD2 (5 bases each). Per germline, CDR1 SGHAT and CDR2 FQNNGV. Trimming cost V 1 base and J 8 bases, with 14 bases left between them. This CDR3 region has 14 residues.